A single sample gave rise to the 4 T cell receptor beta chains below, sequenced in a study of blood T cell repertoires in COVID-19. Repertoires were generated with immunoSEQ multiplex PCR, while TCRdb's copy carries only in-frame clones and drops some. Among roughly 92,000 clones listed, about nine tenths were seen once. The sequenced material came from peripheral blood. Receptor source: a man aged 45-60 years with acute or convalescent COVID-19.

This chain joins TRBV4-1 and TRBJ1-1; 7 nucleotides align to TRBD1. Germline V gene lookup returns CDR1 MGHRA and CDR2 YSYEKL. V shed 2 bases and J 6 bases; nucleotides not matched to a gene: 12. This CDR3 region has 16 residues. Here the CDR3 reads CASSQPTKGARAEAFF. DNA of the CDR3: TGCGCCAGCAGCCAACCCACAAAGGGGGCGCGGGCTGAAGCTTTCTTT.

The rearrangement joins TRBV7-6 to TRBJ1-5, with 7 bases that match TRBD1. Germline V gene sequence: CDR1 SGHVS, CDR2 FNYEAQ. V gave up 5 bases and J gave up 3 bases; unmatched junction bases: 7. The CDR3 consists of 15 residues. The CDR3 region is CASSVSRGNNQPQHF. The DNA of the CDR3 is TGTGCCAGCAGCGTCTCCAGGGGGAACAATCAGCCCCAGCATTTT.

The DNA of the CDR3 is TGTGCCAGCGAGGGGGCAGTTGGAAACACCATATATTTT. Translated: CASEGAVGNTIYF. The chain recombines TRBV6-5 with TRBJ1-3; TRBD1 matches at 7 bases. CDR3 length: 13 residues. V lost 8 bases and J lost 3; bases outside the gene matches: 4. Looked up from germline, CDR1 is MNHEY and CDR2 is SVGAGI.

V and J are TRBV6-2 or TRBV6-3 and TRBJ2-5; weak D call: TRBD2 (6 bases). The CDR3 has 16 amino acids. V dropped 4 bases and J dropped 3 bases, with 18 bases sitting between them. From germline, CDR1 is MNHEY and CDR2 SVGEGT. The CDR3 reads CASSSSGLPSKETQYF. DNA for the CDR3: TGTGCCAGCAGTTCTTCTGGACTACCATCAAAAGAGACCCAGTACTTC.